A selection of T cell receptor beta chains follows, all from one sample in a study of cytomegalovirus exposure and HLA in healthy donors. Libraries were prepared by immunoSEQ multiplex PCR; TCRdb keeps only in-frame clonotypes and omits some of them. Among approximately 190,000 clones listed, approximately 80% were seen once. The sample comprised PBMCs. The receptors were gathered from a young woman in good health and CMV-seropositive. Each CDR3 is given with its conserved first and last residue. A D gene is named only where the DNA matches it firmly. Clone size is given for some rows only: seen once, a few or many times, or a class if the clone is expanded.

v_gene	j_gene	abundance	d_gene	CDR3aa	CDR3nt
TRBV7-3	TRBJ1-1	-	TRBD1	CASSLYPGQEAFF	TGTGCCAGCAGCTTATATCCGGGACAGGAAGCTTTCTTT
TRBV6-1	TRBJ2-3	-	-	CASSSTGYTDTQYF	TGTGCCAGCAGTTCAACAGGGTACACAGATACGCAGTATTTT
TRBV27	TRBJ2-5	-	-	CASSFLGQPKETQYF	TGTGCCAGCAGTTTTCTGGGGCAACCGAAAGAGACCCAGTACTTC
TRBV19	TRBJ2-1	-	TRBD2	CASSRTGGLSNEQFF	TGTGCCAGTAGTCGCACGGGAGGCCTCTCCAATGAGCAGTTCTTC
TRBV13	TRBJ2-7	-	-	CASRSLTTGSEQYF	TGTGCCAGCAGATCCCTAACTACAGGGAGCGAGCAGTACTTC
TRBV7-8	TRBJ2-3	-	TRBD2	CASSFYQRAGGSSTDTQYF	TGTGCCAGCAGCTTCTACCAGCGAGCGGGAGGCTCTAGCACAGATACGCAGTATTTT
TRBV13	TRBJ2-2	-	TRBD2	CASSLSSGRAGTGELFF	TGTGCCAGCAGCTTAAGTAGCGGGAGGGCCGGCACCGGGGAGCTGTTTTTT
TRBV28	TRBJ2-7	few	-	CASSLGGYEQYF	TGTGCCAGCAGTTTAGGGGGGTACGAGCAGTACTTC
TRBV7-2	TRBJ1-2	once	-	CASSLSGGNSNYGYTF	TGTGCCAGCAGCCTTAGTGGCGGAAACTCTAACTATGGCTACACCTTC
TRBV5-1	TRBJ1-2	-	-	CASSLDPRVYGYTF	TGCGCCAGCAGCTTGGATCCCAGGGTCTATGGCTACACCTTC
TRBV7-6	TRBJ2-5	once	-	CASSQGGTGLETQYF	TGTGCCAGCAGCCAAGGGGGTACAGGGCTGGAGACCCAGTACTTC
TRBV27	TRBJ2-5	-	TRBD2	CASSSLGPSGSSETQYF	TGTGCCAGCAGTTCACTCGGGCCTAGCGGGAGTTCAGAGACCCAGTACTTC
TRBV9	TRBJ2-2	-	-	CASSAMDRSPGELFF	TGTGCCAGCAGCGCGATGGACAGATCACCGGGGGAGCTGTTTTTT
TRBV10-3	TRBJ2-3	-	-	CAIGASTDTQYF	TGTGCCATCGGTGCTAGCACAGATACGCAGTATTTT
TRBV6-5	TRBJ1-1	-	TRBD1	CASSPRQGLGPEAFF	TGTGCCAGCAGTCCGCGACAGGGATTAGGGCCTGAAGCTTTCTTT
TRBV29-1	TRBJ2-1	-	-	CSVEVGSYNEQFF	TGCAGCGTTGAAGTTGGGAGCTACAATGAGCAGTTCTTC
TRBV7-9	TRBJ1-1	-	-	CASSFGQGSTEAFF	TGTGCCAGCAGCTTTGGTCAGGGAAGTACTGAAGCTTTCTTT
TRBV30	TRBJ1-1	-	-	CAGTRTIANTEAFF	TGTGCCGGTACTCGGACAATCGCGAACACTGAAGCTTTCTTT
TRBV27	TRBJ1-1	-	TRBD1	CASSWRGLGLNTEAFF	TGTGCCAGCAGTTGGAGGGGGCTTGGGCTGAACACTGAAGCTTTCTTT
TRBV6-5	TRBJ1-2	-	-	CASSYSAGLGYGYTF	TGTGCCAGCAGTTACTCCGCGGGTTTGGGCTATGGCTACACCTTC
TRBV5-1	TRBJ2-1	-	TRBD2	CASSRWREDDNEQFF	TGCGCCAGCAGCCGGTGGCGGGAGGACGACAATGAGCAGTTCTTC
TRBV11-3	TRBJ2-1	-	-	CASSLSPGSYNEQFF	TGTGCCAGCAGCTTATCACCAGGCTCCTACAATGAGCAGTTCTTC
TRBV9	TRBJ1-1	-	-	CASSGLIADTEAFF	TGTGCCAGCAGCGGATTGATAGCAGACACTGAAGCTTTCTTT
TRBV27	TRBJ1-5	-	-	CASSFRGSNQPQHF	TGTGCCAGCAGTTTCAGGGGTAGCAATCAGCCCCAGCATTTT
TRBV28	TRBJ2-7	-	-	CASSRLSEEQYF	TGTGCCAGCAGCCGCCTCTCTGAGGAGCAGTACTTC
TRBV5-1	TRBJ2-5	-	TRBD1	CASSDPGQGETQYF	TGCGCCAGCAGCGACCCGGGACAGGGGGAGACCCAGTACTTC
TRBV11-3	TRBJ2-1	once	-	CASSLLRGSQQFF	TGTGCCAGCAGCTTATTGCGCGGAAGCCAGCAGTTCTTC